In this sample, the clone carrying this T cell receptor beta chain turned up once. The data were taken from a study of T cell responses to AZD1222 COVID-19 vaccine. Profiling relied on immunoSEQ multiplex PCR, and the TCRdb table lists in-frame clones only, not all of them. The table shows about 160,000 clones, with about 93% occurring only once. Germline loops: CDR1 LNHDA, CDR2 SQIVND (reference sequence). Deletions cut 4 bases from V and 3 bases from J, with 12 bases between. The CDR3 is 14 residues long. The sample consisted of peripheral blood, taken 28 days after the second AZD1222 dose. The source of this sequence is an adult who received the AZD1222 COVID-19 vaccine. V gene TRBV19 combines with J gene TRBJ1-1; TRBD1 might be the D (6 bases). Here the CDR3 reads CASSRQAGYTEAFF. DNA of the CDR3: TGTGCCAGTAGTAGACAGGCAGGGTACACTGAAGCTTTCTTT.